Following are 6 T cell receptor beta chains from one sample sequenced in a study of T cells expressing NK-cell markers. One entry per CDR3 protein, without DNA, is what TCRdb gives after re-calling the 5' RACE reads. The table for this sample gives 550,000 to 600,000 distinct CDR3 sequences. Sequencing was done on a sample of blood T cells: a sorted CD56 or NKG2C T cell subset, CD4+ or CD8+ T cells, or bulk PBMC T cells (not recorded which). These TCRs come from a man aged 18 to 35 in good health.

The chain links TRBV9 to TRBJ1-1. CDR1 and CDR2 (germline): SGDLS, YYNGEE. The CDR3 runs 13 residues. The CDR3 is CASSVGFLPEAFF.

The CDR3 sequence is CASSPGPGLAGSDTQYF. J is TRBJ2-3 and V is TRBV12-3 or TRBV12-4; the D gene TCRdb calls, TRBD2, cannot be checked with no DNA. The CDR3 totals 17 residues.

The CDR3 reads CASSPGLKETQYF. J is TRBJ2-5 and V is TRBV11-2; TCRdb proposes TRBD2, but this gene call is untestable without DNA. This CDR3 has 13 residues. Germline-derived CDR1 and CDR2 are SGHAT and FQNNGV.

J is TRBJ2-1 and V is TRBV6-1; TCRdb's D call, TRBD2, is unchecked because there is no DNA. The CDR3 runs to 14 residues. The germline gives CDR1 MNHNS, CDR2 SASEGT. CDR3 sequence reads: CASSRLAGTNEQFF.

CDR3 loop: CASSPGTGGMGTQYF. The V gene is TRBV11-2, the J gene TRBJ2-5; with no DNA, the TCRdb D assignment of TRBD1 cannot be verified. CDR1 and CDR2 (germline): SGHAT, FQNNGV. This CDR3 region has 15 residues.

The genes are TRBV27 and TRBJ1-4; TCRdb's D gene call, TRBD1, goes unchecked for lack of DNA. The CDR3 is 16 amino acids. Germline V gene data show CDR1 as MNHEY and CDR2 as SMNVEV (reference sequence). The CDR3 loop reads CASSLTMGVHDEKLFF.